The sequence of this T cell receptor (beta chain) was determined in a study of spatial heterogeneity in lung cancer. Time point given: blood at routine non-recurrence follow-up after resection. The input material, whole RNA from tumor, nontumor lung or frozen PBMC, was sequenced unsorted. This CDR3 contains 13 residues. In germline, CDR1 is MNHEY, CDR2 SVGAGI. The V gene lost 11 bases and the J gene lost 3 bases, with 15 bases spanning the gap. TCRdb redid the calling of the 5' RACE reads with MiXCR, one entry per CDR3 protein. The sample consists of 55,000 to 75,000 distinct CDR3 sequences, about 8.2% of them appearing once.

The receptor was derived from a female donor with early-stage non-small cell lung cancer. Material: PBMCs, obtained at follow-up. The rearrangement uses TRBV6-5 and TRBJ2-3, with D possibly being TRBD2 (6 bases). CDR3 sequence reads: CAVRRDLTDTQYF. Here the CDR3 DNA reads TGTGCCGTGAGGCGGGACCTAACAGATACGCAGTATTTT.